Detailed here is one T cell receptor (beta chain). The CDR3 is 15 residues long. CDR1 MNHEY and CDR2 SVGAGI come from the germline V gene. The V end lost 7 bases, the J end lost 1 base, and 14 bases lay between the germline ends. These data originate in a study of blood T cell repertoires in COVID-19. Background on the study: Both acute and convalescent COVID-19 samples were obtained from the United States, Italy and Spain.

Profiled with immunoSEQ multiplex PCR; TCRdb holds only in-frame clones, not every one. Of fewer than 350,000 clones in the sample, about 93% were seen once. The rearrangement links TRBV6-5 to TRBJ2-1, with a weak D call TRBD1 (6 bases). The sequence was collected from a young woman with COVID-19, enrolled during active disease. Sequenced material: peripheral blood. The CDR3 protein is CASKQGPSSYNEQFF. CDR3 DNA: TGTGCCAGCAAGCAGGGGCCAAGTTCCTACAATGAGCAGTTCTTC.